These 23 T cell receptor beta chains were all obtained from the same sample, sequenced in a study of T cell responses to AZD1222 COVID-19 vaccine. Generated by immunoSEQ multiplex PCR, the TCRdb table keeps only in-frame clones and is missing some. The sample lists approximately 120,000 clones, approximately 87% occurring once. The sample in question was peripheral blood, obtained on day 0 of AZD1222 vaccination. The source is an adult in good health.

The chain combines TRBV6-6 with TRBJ2-5, with TRBD2 identical over 9 bases. The V gene's germline CDR1 is MNHNY and CDR2 SVGAGI (reference sequence). V dropped 6 bases and J dropped 3; count of bases not matched to a gene: 2. The CDR3 has 13 amino acids. The CDR3 nucleotides read TGTGCCAGCAGATCTAGCGGGGAAGAGACCCAGTACTTC. It encodes CASRSSGEETQYF.

This rearrangement joins TRBV11-2 to TRBJ1-6, with 8 bases fitting TRBD1. The CDR3 has 18 amino acids. Per germline, CDR1 SGHAT and CDR2 FQNNGV. The trim removed 4 bases at V and 0 bases at J, leaving 8 bases unmatched. The CDR3 reads CASSSNRGSSSYNSPLHF. In nucleotides, the CDR3 is TGTGCCAGCAGCTCTAACAGGGGGTCTAGCTCCTATAATTCACCCCTCCACTTT. Using reference TRBV11-2 and TRBJ1-6 for the parts outside the CDR3, the full variable domain is EAGVAQSPRYKIIEKRQSVAFWCNPISGHATLYWYQQILGQGPKLLIQFQNNGVVDDSQLPKDRFSAERLKGVDSTLKIQPAKLEDSAVYLCASSSNRGSSSYNSPLHFGNGTRLTVT.

The rearrangement links TRBV6-2 or TRBV6-3 to TRBJ2-7; TRBD1 is a possible D gene (6 bases). The CDR3 sequence is 14 residues long. CDR1 and CDR2 from the germline V gene are MNHEY and SVGEGT. Between the trimmed V and J ends, which lost 4 bases and 1 base, there was a span of 11 bases. This CDR3 reads CASSSLTGSYEQYF. CDR3 DNA: TGTGCCAGCAGTTCCCTGACAGGTTCCTACGAGCAGTACTTC.

The sample holds one count of this clone. This chain links TRBV28 with TRBJ2-7; D is unresolved. CDR3 length: 12 amino acids. Germline assignment: CDR1 MDHEN and CDR2 SYDVKM. The V gene lost 1 base and the J gene lost 6 bases, with 7 bases spanning the gap. The CDR3 region is CASSLSRPEQYF. The CDR3 DNA follows: TGTGCCAGCAGTTTATCGCGTCCCGAGCAGTACTTC.

The chain couples TRBV10-3 to TRBJ2-5; D is perhaps TRBD1 (6 bases). CDR3 length: 14 residues. Germline CDR1 is ENHRY and CDR2 is SYGVKD. V was clipped by 6 bases and J by 5 bases, with 16 bases between them. CDR3 residues: CAIRKDRTQETQYF. CDR3 DNA: TGTGCCATCAGAAAAGACAGGACCCAGGAGACCCAGTACTTC.

The chain couples TRBV6-8 to TRBJ2-7; either TRBD1 or TRBD2 may fit D (5 bases each). The CDR3 length is 15 residues. V was clipped by 6 bases and J by 0 bases, with 15 bases between them. Germline CDR1 is MNHGY and CDR2 is SAAAGT. The CDR3 nucleotides are TGTGCCAGCAGCTCAGGGAGTTTAAGCTCCTACGAGCAGTACTTC. Protein: CASSSGSLSSYEQYF.

The chain recombines TRBV5-1 with TRBJ2-1; D possibly corresponds to TRBD1 (6 bases). Germline lookup yields CDR1 SGHRS and CDR2 YFSETQ. Trimming left V 0 bases short and J 7 bases short, with 14 bases between. CDR3 length: 15 residues. The CDR3 DNA reads as TGCGCCAGCAGCTTGGTCAGGGGCGTAAGGAATGAGCAGTTCTTC. Protein: CASSLVRGVRNEQFF.

The V call is TRBV5-6, the J call TRBJ1-5, with TRBD1 as a possible D gene (6 bases). Germline CDR1 reads SGHDT; CDR2 reads YYEEEE. Trimming took 4 bases from V and 7 from J, leaving 21 bases between them. This CDR3 comprises 16 residues. For the CDR3, the DNA is TGTGCCAGCAGCCTTTCGGACAGCCGTGTAAGCCAGCCCCAGCATTTT. It is translated as CASSLSDSRVSQPQHF. Supplemented by reference TRBV5-6 and TRBJ1-5, the full variable domain reads DAGVTQSPTHLIKTRGQQVTLRCSPKSGHDTVSWYQQALGQGPQFIFQYYEEEERQRGNFPDRFSGHQFPNYSSELNVNALLLGDSALYLCASSLSDSRVSQPQHFGDGTRLSIL.

J is TRBJ1-1 and V is TRBV4-3; no clear D gene. CDR1 is LGHNA, CDR2 YSLEER, per germline. The CDR3 length is 14 residues. V lost 1 base to trimming and J lost 0 bases, with 6 bases between them. For the CDR3, the DNA is TGCGCCAGCAGCCAAGTTTTGGTGAACACTGAAGCTTTCTTT. Amino acids: CASSQVLVNTEAFF.

The CDR3 DNA sequence: TGTGCCAGCAGCACTACAGGGGAGGAAAAACTGTTTTTT. The encoded protein is CASSTTGEEKLFF. The chain recombines TRBV5-4 with TRBJ1-4; TRBD1 aligns across 7 bases. Trimming took 4 bases from V and 8 from J; bases not matched to a gene: 5. Germline lookup yields CDR1 SGHNT and CDR2 YYREEE (reference sequence). This CDR3 has 13 residues.

The V and J genes are TRBV4-1 and TRBJ1-5; no clear D gene. The germline V gene has CDR1 MGHRA and CDR2 YSYEKL. V was trimmed by 1 base and J by 4 bases, leaving 8 bases between them. This CDR3 has 14 residues. The CDR3 DNA is TGCGCCAGCAGCCAAGTGGGGATAAATCAGCCCCAGCATTTT. Encoded protein: CASSQVGINQPQHF.

This chain joins TRBV29-1 and TRBJ2-7; D unresolved. Per the germline V gene, CDR1 is SQVTM and CDR2 is ANQGSEA. The V and J ends lost 3 bases and 0 bases respectively, with 6 bases between them. The CDR3 is made up of 12 amino acids. The CDR3 protein is CSVETSSYEQYF. The CDR3 bases are TGCAGCGTTGAGACAAGCTCCTACGAGCAGTACTTC.

The chain uses TRBV6-5 and TRBJ2-2; either TRBD1 or TRBD2 may fit D (5 bases each). The CDR3 totals 15 residues. The germline V gene encodes CDR1 MNHEY and CDR2 SVGAGI. V lost 7 bases to trimming and J lost 1 base, with 13 bases between them. CDR3 protein: CASTRGVKNTGELFF. For the CDR3, the DNA is TGTGCCAGCACGAGGGGTGTCAAGAACACCGGGGAGCTGTTTTTT.

V is TRBV29-1 and J is TRBJ2-3; D remains ambiguous. The CDR3 has 15 amino acids. Germline V gene data show CDR1 as SQVTM and CDR2 as ANQGSEA. The V and J ends lost 0 bases and 5 bases respectively, with 15 bases between them. In DNA, the CDR3 is TGCAGCGTTGAAGAGATTTGGGGTAATGGAGATACGCAGTATTTT. It is translated as CSVEEIWGNGDTQYF.

V is TRBV2 and J is TRBJ1-3; D gene ambiguous. Germline values: CDR1 SNHLY, CDR2 FYNNEI. Trimming pared 8 bases from V and 1 base from J, leaving 6 bases between. The CDR3 runs to 12 residues. In DNA form, the CDR3 reads TGTGCCAGCGCGACTTCTGGAAACACCATATATTTT. Protein product: CASATSGNTIYF.

V and J are TRBV7-9 and TRBJ2-1, with 7 bases fitting TRBD1. V dropped 6 bases and J dropped 8; count of bases not matched to a gene: 4. Germline CDR1 SEHNR, CDR2 FQNEAQ (reference sequence). This CDR3 has 12 amino acids. The CDR3 sequence is CASRGQLDEQFF. The CDR3 nucleotides read TGTGCCAGCAGGGGACAGCTGGATGAGCAGTTCTTC.

The rearrangement uses TRBV11-2 and TRBJ1-1, with D perhaps matching TRBD1 (5 bases). The V gene's germline CDR1 is SGHAT and CDR2 FQNNGV. The CDR3 loop spans 14 amino acids. V lost 5 bases and J 4 bases, leaving 14 bases between the germline ends. As DNA, the CDR3 is TGTGCCAGCAGCGCCCAGGCAGGGATCACTGAAGCTTTCTTT. The encoded protein is CASSAQAGITEAFF.

The rearrangement uses TRBV19 and TRBJ2-1; the D gene is possibly TRBD2 (6 bases). Per the germline V gene, CDR1 is LNHDA and CDR2 is SQIVND (reference sequence). There are 13 residues in the CDR3. The V end lost 6 bases, the J end lost 5 bases, and 11 bases lay between the germline ends. CDR3 in amino acids: CASSLGLNNEQFF. CDR3 coding DNA: TGTGCCAGTAGCCTCGGACTAAACAATGAGCAGTTCTTC.

This clone was observed a handful of times. CDR3 amino acids: CASSAGAANQPQHF. In DNA, the CDR3 is TGTGCCAGCAGTGCAGGGGCTGCAAATCAGCCCCAGCATTTT. The V call is TRBV2, the J call TRBJ1-5, with D maybe TRBD1 (6 bases). The germline CDR1 and CDR2 sequences are SNHLY and FYNNEI. The CDR3 is 14 amino acids. Trimming shortened V by 4 bases and J by 4 bases, and 11 bases separated the two germline ends. The variable domain in full, completed from reference TRBV2 and TRBJ1-5, reads EPEVTQTPSHQVTQMGQEVILRCVPISNHLYFYWYRQILGQKVEFLVSFYNNEISEKSEIFDDQFSVERPDGSNFTLKIRSTKLEDSAMYFCASSAGAANQPQHFGDGTRLSIL.

The genes are TRBV25-1 and TRBJ2-7; 7 bases are shared with TRBD1. Germline CDR1 reads MGHDK; CDR2 reads SYGVNS. CDR3 length: 14 amino acids. Trimming cost V 2 bases and J 3 bases; bases outside gene matches: 4. CDR3 sequence reads: CASSEHRGSYEQYF. The CDR3 DNA follows: TGTGCCAGCAGTGAACACAGGGGAAGCTACGAGCAGTACTTC.

This chain joins TRBV5-6 and TRBJ1-2; possible D gene TRBD1, 5 bases. Trimming pared 5 bases from V and 1 base from J, leaving 18 bases between. Germline V gene sequence: CDR1 SGHDT, CDR2 YYEEEE. CDR3 length: 16 amino acids. Here the CDR3 reads CASRYLLDTYNYGYTF. The DNA for the CDR3 is TGTGCCAGCAGATACCTCCTGGACACCTATAACTATGGCTACACCTTC. The full variable domain, with the rest looked up from reference TRBV5-6 and TRBJ1-2, is DAGVTQSPTHLIKTRGQQVTLRCSPKSGHDTVSWYQQALGQGPQFIFQYYEEEERQRGNFPDRFSGHQFPNYSSELNVNALLLGDSALYLCASRYLLDTYNYGYTFGSGTRLTVV.

This rearrangement joins TRBV6-4 to TRBJ2-3, with unresolved D. Trimming shortened V by 4 bases and J by 2 bases, and 13 bases separated the two germline ends. The CDR3 sequence is 15 residues long. The germline CDR1 and CDR2 sequences are MRHNA and SNTAGT. As DNA, the CDR3 is TGTGCCAGCAGTGCCACGGCCCACCCCACAGATACGCAGTATTTT. This codes for CASSATAHPTDTQYF.

The CDR3 DNA is TGTGCCAGCAGCCAAGCTACCCGCTCGGGACAGGGGGACCAAGAGACCCAGTACTTC. It codes for CASSQATRSGQGDQETQYF. V usage is TRBV3-1 (or the pseudogene TRBV3-2) and J usage is TRBJ2-5, with 11 bases matching TRBD1. Trimming took 1 base from V and 0 from J; bases not matched to a gene: 10. This CDR3 region has 19 residues. Germline lookup yields CDR1 LGHDT and CDR2 YNNKEL (reference sequence).